This T cell receptor beta chain was retrieved from a study of cytomegalovirus exposure and HLA in healthy donors. Study-wide results and caveats: 164 TCR beta chains were listed as cytomegalovirus-associated.

The CDR3 sequence is 15 residues long. In germline, CDR1 is KGHSH, CDR2 LQKENI. Germline trimming cut 1 base from V and 9 bases from J; bases unmatched to any gene: 8. As to this clone: What it binds is not known.

PCR was performed using 60 Vbeta and 13 Jbeta primers. TCRdb keeps only in-frame clones here, not all; method: immunoSEQ multiplex PCR. The sample yields 120,000 or so clones, roughly 80% seen once. V gene TRBV18 combines with J gene TRBJ2-7, with 11 bases identical to TRBD1. Source material: PBMCs. The source is a man younger than 45 in good health and CMV-seronegative. The CDR3 region is CASSPRGTGGDRQYF. The DNA of the CDR3 is TGTGCCAGCTCACCACGCGGGACAGGGGGGGACCGGCAGTACTTC.